These 2 T cell receptor beta chains share one sample of origin, sequenced in a study of identifying expanded T cells in peripheral blood. Using immunoSEQ multiplex PCR, the repertoire was profiled, and TCRdb retains in-frame clones only, with some absent. The data contain around 100,000 clones, over 80% of them seen just once; the ten biggest clones take up 5% to 6.5%. The sequencing input was blood. The source is a person aged 18 to 75 in good health.

This clone has just one count. The V and J genes are TRBV29-1 and TRBJ1-3; 8 bases map to TRBD1. Germline-derived CDR1 and CDR2 are SQVTM and ANQGSEA. Trimming cost V 6 bases and J 4 bases; bases outside gene matches: 5. This CDR3 is built from 13 residues. CDR3 residues: CSVRTGLGNTIYF. In DNA form, the CDR3 reads TGCAGCGTACGGACAGGGCTAGGAAACACCATATATTTT.

V is TRBV5-1 and J is TRBJ1-2; the D is unclear. The CDR3 contains 15 residues. CDR1 is SGHRS and CDR2 is YFSETQ in the germline V gene. The V gene lost 7 bases and the J gene lost 5 bases, with 21 bases spanning the gap. The CDR3 sequence is CASQREPSSLYGYTF. Here the CDR3 DNA reads TGCGCCAGCCAAAGGGAACCTTCGTCCCTATATGGCTACACCTTC.